This TCR beta chain came from a study of control samples from healthy donors and cancer patients. From germline, CDR1 is GTSNPN and CDR2 SVGIG (reference sequence). This CDR3 has 15 residues. Trimming left V 3 bases short and J 2 bases short, with 14 bases between. The repertoire was sequenced with immunoSEQ multiplex PCR; TCRdb's copy has only in-frame clones and lacks some. The profile covers about 160,000 clones, with 80% to 95% appearing a single time and 5.8% taken by the ten largest. V and J are TRBV30 and TRBJ1-3, with a tentative D call TRBD1 (5 bases). The sequenced sample consisted of blood. The source is a man aged 18 to 29 in good health. Written as DNA, the CDR3 is TGTGCCTGGAGCCTGGGGGGGAGTGCTGGAAACACCATATATTTT. Translating gives CAWSLGGSAGNTIYF.